Shown below are 6 T cell receptor beta chains from a single sample sequenced in a study of blood T cell repertoires in COVID-19. The method was immunoSEQ multiplex PCR; TCRdb's version includes in-frame clones alone and lacks a portion of them. The sample yields about 140,000 clones, more than 80% seen once. Sequenced: PBMCs or T cells enriched from blood (not recorded which). All receptors come from a woman younger than 30 who had been exposed to COVID-19.

The chain recombines TRBV27 with TRBJ2-2, with 10 bases identical to TRBD2. The CDR3 sequence is 15 residues long. With V trimmed by 5 bases and J by 3 bases, 3 bases remained unmatched. CDR1 and CDR2 from the germline V gene are MNHEY and SMNVEV (reference sequence). The CDR3, as DNA: TGTGCCAGCAGTGACCTAGCGGGGGACACCGGGGAGCTGTTTTTT. It translates to CASSDLAGDTGELFF.

V usage is TRBV19 and J usage is TRBJ1-6, with TRBD1 matching over 12 bases. Per the germline V gene, CDR1 is LNHDA and CDR2 is SQIVND (reference sequence). Trimming took 8 bases from V and 7 from J; bases not matched to a gene: 6. The CDR3 spans 15 residues. CDR3 amino acids: CASGGQGASNSPLHF. CDR3 DNA sequence: TGTGCCAGTGGGGGACAGGGGGCTTCGAATTCACCCCTCCACTTT. Looking up the rest from reference TRBV19 and TRBJ1-6 gives the full variable domain: DGGITQSPKYLFRKEGQNVTLSCEQNLNHDAMYWYRQDPGQGLRLIYYSQIVNDFQKGDIAEGYSVSREKKESFPLTVTSAQKNPTAFYLCASGGQGASNSPLHFGNGTRLTVT.

The chain combines TRBV7-8 with TRBJ2-1, with 9 bases matching TRBD2. Germline CDR1 SGHVS, CDR2 FQNEAQ. V lost 5 bases and J lost 8; bases outside the gene matches: 7. This CDR3 has 14 amino acids. This CDR3 is CASSQFSGSDEQFF. Here the CDR3 DNA reads TGTGCCAGCAGCCAATTTAGCGGGAGCGATGAGCAGTTCTTC.

The V gene is TRBV9, the J gene TRBJ2-1; D call uncertain. V gave up 0 bases and J gave up 10 bases, with 11 bases separating them. CDR1 SGDLS and CDR2 YYNGEE come from the germline V gene. The CDR3 consists of 13 residues. The CDR3 nucleotides read TGTGCCAGCAGCGTAGCTTACGAGCGAGAGCAGTTCTTC. Translating gives CASSVAYEREQFF.

This chain uses TRBV28 with TRBJ2-5; 7 positions match TRBD1. V shed 5 bases, J shed 14 bases, and the junction held 11 bases outside the gene matches. CDR1 MDHEN and CDR2 SYDVKM come from the germline V gene. The CDR3 covers 12 residues. CDR3 DNA sequence: TGTGCCAGCAGTCTCTCGGATAGGGGGCTATACTTC. Translating it yields CASSLSDRGLYF.

This chain uses TRBV7-8 with TRBJ1-4, with D possibly being TRBD1 (6 bases). The CDR3 consists of 16 residues. Germline values: CDR1 SGHVS, CDR2 FQNEAQ. The V and J ends lost 0 bases and 5 bases respectively, with 13 bases between them. The CDR3 region has the DNA TGTGCCAGCAGCTTAGCGCCGACAGGAGGAAATGAAAAACTGTTTTTT. This codes for CASSLAPTGGNEKLFF.